These T cell receptor beta chains were read from a single sample in a study of regulatory T cells in long-lasting Graves disease. TCRdb passed the multiplex PCR reads through MiXCR, listing each CDR3 protein once. The table lists 350,000 to 500,000 distinct CDR3 sequences, around 15% of them singletons. These same records also appear under a second study, on T cells in Graves' hyperthyroidism and ophthalmopathy.

Sample: peripheral blood mononuclear cells (PBMCs), taken at new diagnosis, from a patient treated with antithyroid drugs. The receptors were sampled from a woman between 18 and 30 years old with Graves disease. Both conserved end residues are trimmed from each CDR3. Clone size is given for some rows only: seen once, a few or many times, or a class if the clone is expanded.

cdr3_length	v_call	clone_size	j_call	cdr3_aa
11	TRBV28	few	TRBJ2-7	ASSPRGYCEQY
11	TRBV10-3	.	TRBJ2-7	ATNPTGTYEQY
15	TRBV5-4	.	TRBJ2-5	ASSYPELAGGRETQY
13	TRBV28	many	TRBJ1-5	ASSLTGGMVRPQH
12	TRBV2	.	TRBJ1-1	ASSVQSMLAEAF
10	TRBV7-9	.	TRBJ1-5	ASSLESQPQH
12	TRBV28	many	TRBJ2-1	ASSFGGSYNEQF
15	TRBV6-6	.	TRBJ2-2	ASGYSVGLAGAGELF
11	TRBV10-3	many	TRBJ1-1	AIGDRGTTEAF
13	TRBV20-1	many	TRBJ1-5	SATRDSYSNQPQH
12	TRBV6-1	.	TRBJ2-2	ASTMDYSTGELF
11	TRBV12-3/TRBV12-4	.	TRBJ2-7	ASSFGQRGEQY
15	TRBV10-3	many	TRBJ2-2	AIPKTSGAANTGELF
12	TRBV7-9	many	TRBJ1-2	ASSPWREPHGYT
11	TRBV24-1	.	TRBJ2-5	ATSEHSEETQY
11	TRBV10-3	many	TRBJ2-7	ALRAGDSYEQY
9	TRBV19	once	TRBJ1-2	ASSWLYGYT
12	TRBV6-1	.	TRBJ2-2	AARGILVTGELF
11	TRBV6-1	many	TRBJ2-1	ASSERASGEQF
14	TRBV13	many	TRBJ1-1	ASSLATGVLNTEAF